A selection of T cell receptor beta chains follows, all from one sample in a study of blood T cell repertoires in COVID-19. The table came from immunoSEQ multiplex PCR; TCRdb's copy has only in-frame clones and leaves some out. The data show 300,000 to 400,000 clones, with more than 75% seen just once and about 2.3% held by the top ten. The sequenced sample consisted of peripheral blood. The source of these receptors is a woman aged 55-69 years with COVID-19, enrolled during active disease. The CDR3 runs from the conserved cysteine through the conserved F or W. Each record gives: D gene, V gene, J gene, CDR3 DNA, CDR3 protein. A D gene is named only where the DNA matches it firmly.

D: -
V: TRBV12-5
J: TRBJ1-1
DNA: TGTGCTAGTGGTTTGTACCCTCTGAGCACTGAAGCTTTCTTT
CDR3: CASGLYPLSTEAFF

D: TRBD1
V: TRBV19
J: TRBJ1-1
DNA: TGTGCCAGCCTGAGTGCCCTAGGGGACAGGGAGTTGAATACTGAAGCTTTCTTT
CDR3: CASLSALGDRELNTEAFF

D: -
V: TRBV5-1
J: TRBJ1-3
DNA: TGCGCCAGCAGCTTTGGAGGGGACGGAAACACCATATATTTT
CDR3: CASSFGGDGNTIYF

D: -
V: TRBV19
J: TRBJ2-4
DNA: TGTGCCAGTACGGACAGCAAAAACATTCAGTACTTC
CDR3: CASTDSKNIQYF

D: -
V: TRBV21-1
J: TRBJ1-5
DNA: TGTGCCAGCAGCAAGGGGGACAGGACGCGGAGTAGCAATCAGCCCCAGCATTTT
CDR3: CASSKGDRTRSSNQPQHF

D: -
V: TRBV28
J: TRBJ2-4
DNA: TGTGCCAGCAGGCATGCCCCCAACTTAGCCAAAAACATTCAGTACTTC
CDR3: CASRHAPNLAKNIQYF

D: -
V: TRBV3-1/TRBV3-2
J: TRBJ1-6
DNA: TGTGCCAGCAGCCAAGGAGGGGGAGTTGGGTCACCCCTCCACTTT
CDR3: CASSQGGGVGSPLHF

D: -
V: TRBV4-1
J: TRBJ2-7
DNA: TGCGCCAGCAGCCGCACCGGCGGAAGCTACGAGCAGTACTTC
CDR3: CASSRTGGSYEQYF

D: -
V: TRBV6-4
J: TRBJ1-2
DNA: TGTGCCAGCAGAGCCGACATCAGGTATGGCTACACCTTC
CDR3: CASRADIRYGYTF

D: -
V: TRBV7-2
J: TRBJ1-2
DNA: TGTGCCAGCACTTATGAGGGAAACTATGGCTACACCTTC
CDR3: CASTYEGNYGYTF